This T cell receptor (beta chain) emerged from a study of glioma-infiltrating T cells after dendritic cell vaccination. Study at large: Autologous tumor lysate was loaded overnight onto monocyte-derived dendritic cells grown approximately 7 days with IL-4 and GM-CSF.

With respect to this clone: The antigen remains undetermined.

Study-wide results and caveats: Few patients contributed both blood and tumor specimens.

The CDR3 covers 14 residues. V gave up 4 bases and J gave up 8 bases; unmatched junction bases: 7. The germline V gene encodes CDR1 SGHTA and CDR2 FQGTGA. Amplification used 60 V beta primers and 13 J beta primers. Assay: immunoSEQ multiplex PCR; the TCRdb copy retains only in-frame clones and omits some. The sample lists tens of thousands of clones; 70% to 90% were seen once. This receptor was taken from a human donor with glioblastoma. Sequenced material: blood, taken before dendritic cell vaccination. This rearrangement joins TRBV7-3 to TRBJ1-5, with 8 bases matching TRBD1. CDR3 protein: CASSWTGRKEPQHF. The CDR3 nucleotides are TGTGCCAGCAGCTGGACAGGGAGGAAAGAGCCCCAGCATTTT.